This T cell receptor beta chain was recovered during a study of spatial heterogeneity in lung cancer (dated by TCRdb to 2018 to 2020). About the investigation overall: Samples were obtained from about 69 patients with early-stage, untreated non-small cell lung cancer from the lung TRACERx cohort. Nonsynonymous mutation counts, determined by whole-exome sequencing of tumor tissue, were related to features of the TCR repertoire. In non-small cell lung cancer, the study quantitatively compared TCR alpha and beta repertoires across several tumor regions, matched nontumor lung, and blood. More beta-chain than alpha-chain transcripts were consistently detected, likely reflecting higher beta-chain transcript abundance. Follow-up PBMC samples were sequenced whenever the samples were available, and the median time to follow-up was around 24 months after resection. At surgery, both alpha and beta chains were TCR-sequenced in over 200 tumor regions, about 61 matched nontumor lung samples and a few dozen PBMC samples. In the raw uncorrected reads, each unique combination of TCR and UMI appeared more than ten times on average. General study outcomes and caveats: Confirming at a functional level the hypothesis that regional TCRs recognize regional mutations was considered to require additional single-cell paired TCR alpha and beta sequencing. Only 14 patients were included in comparisons of baseline and follow-up blood repertoires. Ubiquitous expanded tumor TCRs showed up in blood more often at tumor resection than at routine follow-up.

The time point label, read with the paper, signifies: blood at routine non-recurrence follow-up after resection. Without any cell sorting, TCR sequencing was performed on whole RNA extracted either from tumor and nontumor lung tissue or from cryopreserved PBMC samples. Only patients for whom sufficient RNA was available from at least two tumor regions were selected for TCR sequencing. Counted from cysteine to phenylalanine, this CDR3 has 17 amino acids. The entry retains the CDR3 DNA only, 51 bases that are in frame from base 1. This clonotype has a count of ten or more. The antigen it recognizes is unknown. Nothing much larger sits one base from this clone, and base qualities are not available. Library method: 5' RACE. TCRdb records NextSeq 500 as the sequencer. The TCR library protocol attached a unique molecular identifier to each TCR cDNA molecule to allow correction of PCR and sequencing errors. Concerning the study's data processing: Decombinator tools were used for TCR identification, UMI-based error correction and CDR3 extraction. TCRs above a frequency of 2 per 1,000, corresponding to the top 1% of the tumor frequency distribution, were defined as expanded. Each repertoire was subsampled 100 times to 5,000 TCRs, after which Renyi diversity was computed with the R vegan package. To build CDR3 similarity networks, amino acid triplet string-kernel similarity was used, and CDR3s were connected when their pairwise similarity was above 0.82. TCRdb cleaned the public reads at Q25 with fastp, built clones with MiXCR and kept in-frame beta chains. Rows merge per CDR3 protein into single entries with the most common DNA and genes. These V and J calls originate from TCRdb's pipeline instead of the authors' own analysis. Present in this sample are 50,000 to 60,000 distinct CDR3 sequences, less than 9% of which were seen just once. 35% of the sample comes from the top ten.

This TCR came from a female donor with early-stage non-small cell lung cancer. This specimen consisted of PBMCs, obtained at follow-up. The rearrangement joined TRBV21-1 to TRBJ2-7; the table assigns TRBD1, which was not confirmed against the DNA. TRBV21-1 has pseudogene status. The bases read TGTGCCAGCAGCAAAGTGTGTACCGGGACAGGGATCTACGAGCAGTACTTC. Its protein reads: CASSKVCTGTGIYEQYF.